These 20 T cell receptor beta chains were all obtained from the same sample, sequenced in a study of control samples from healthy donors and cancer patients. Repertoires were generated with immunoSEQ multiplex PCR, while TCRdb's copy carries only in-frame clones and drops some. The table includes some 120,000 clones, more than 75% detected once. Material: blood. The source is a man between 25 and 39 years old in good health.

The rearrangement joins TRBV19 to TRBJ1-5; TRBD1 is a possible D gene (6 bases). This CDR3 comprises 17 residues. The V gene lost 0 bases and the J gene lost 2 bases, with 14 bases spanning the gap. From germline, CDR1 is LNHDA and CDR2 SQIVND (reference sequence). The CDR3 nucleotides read TGTGCCAGTAGTATAGATCCTAGGGGGATGGGCAATCAGCCCCAGCATTTT. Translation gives CASSIDPRGMGNQPQHF.

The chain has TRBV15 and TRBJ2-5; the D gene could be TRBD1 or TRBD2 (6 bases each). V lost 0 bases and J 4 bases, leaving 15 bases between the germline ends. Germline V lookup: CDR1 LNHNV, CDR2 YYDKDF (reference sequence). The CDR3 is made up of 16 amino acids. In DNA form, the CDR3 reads TGTGCCACCAGCAGAGATCTAGGGGGGCGAGGAGAGACCCAGTACTTC. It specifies CATSRDLGGRGETQYF.

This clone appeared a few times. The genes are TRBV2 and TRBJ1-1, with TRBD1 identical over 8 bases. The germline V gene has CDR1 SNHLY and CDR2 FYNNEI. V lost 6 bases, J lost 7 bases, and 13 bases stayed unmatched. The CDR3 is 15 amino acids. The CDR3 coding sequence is TGTGCCAGCAGGGCAGGGGGCTTAAGGTCGGGTGAAGCTTTCTTT. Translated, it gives CASRAGGLRSGEAFF.

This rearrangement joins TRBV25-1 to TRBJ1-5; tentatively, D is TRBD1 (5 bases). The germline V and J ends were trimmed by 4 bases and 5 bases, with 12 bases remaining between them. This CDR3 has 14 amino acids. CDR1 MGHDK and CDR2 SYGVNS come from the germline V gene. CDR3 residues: CASSATGPDQPQHF. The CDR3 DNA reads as TGTGCCAGCAGTGCAACAGGTCCCGATCAGCCCCAGCATTTT.

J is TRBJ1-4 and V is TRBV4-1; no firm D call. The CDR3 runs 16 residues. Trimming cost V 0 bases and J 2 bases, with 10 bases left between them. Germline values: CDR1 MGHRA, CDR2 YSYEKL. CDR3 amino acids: CASSQDPGNTNEKLFF. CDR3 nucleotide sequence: TGCGCCAGCAGCCAAGACCCCGGGAATACTAATGAAAAACTGTTTTTT.

DNA for the CDR3: TGTGCCATCAGTGAGTCAGAGACTAGCGGTTTTAGCACAGATACGCAGTATTTT. Its translation is CAISESETSGFSTDTQYF. The genes are TRBV10-3 and TRBJ2-3; 9 nucleotides align to TRBD2. The CDR3 has 18 residues. The ends lost 0 bases at V and 0 bases at J; junction bases unmatched: 7. Germline V CDR1 and CDR2: ENHRY, SYGVKD.

CDR3 nucleotides: TGTGCCAGCAGCTTATTCAGGGTGGGTTCACCCCTCCACTTT. Its protein is CASSLFRVGSPLHF. J is TRBJ1-6 and V is TRBV7-3, with a tentative D call TRBD1 (5 bases). In germline, CDR1 is SGHTA, CDR2 FQGTGA. The CDR3 extends over 14 amino acids. The V gene lost 2 bases and the J gene lost 9 bases, with 11 bases spanning the gap.

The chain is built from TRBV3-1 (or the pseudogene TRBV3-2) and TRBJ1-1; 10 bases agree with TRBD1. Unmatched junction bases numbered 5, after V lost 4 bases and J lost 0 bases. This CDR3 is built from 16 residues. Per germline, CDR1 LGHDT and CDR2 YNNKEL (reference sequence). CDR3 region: CASSLLTGGMNTEAFF. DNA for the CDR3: TGTGCCAGCAGCCTCCTGACAGGGGGCATGAACACTGAAGCTTTCTTT.

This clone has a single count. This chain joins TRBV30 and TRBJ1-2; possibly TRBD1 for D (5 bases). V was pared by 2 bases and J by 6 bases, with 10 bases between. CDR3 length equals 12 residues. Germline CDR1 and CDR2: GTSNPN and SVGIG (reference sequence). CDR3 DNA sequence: TGTGCCTGGAGTAGGTGGGGGGATGGCTACACCTTC. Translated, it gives CAWSRWGDGYTF.

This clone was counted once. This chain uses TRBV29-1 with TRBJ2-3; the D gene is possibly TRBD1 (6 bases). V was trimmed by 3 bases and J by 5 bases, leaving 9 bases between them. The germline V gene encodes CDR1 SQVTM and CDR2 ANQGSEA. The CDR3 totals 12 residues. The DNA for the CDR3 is TGCAGCGTTGAGGGGGCCGGAGATACGCAGTATTTT. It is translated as CSVEGAGDTQYF.

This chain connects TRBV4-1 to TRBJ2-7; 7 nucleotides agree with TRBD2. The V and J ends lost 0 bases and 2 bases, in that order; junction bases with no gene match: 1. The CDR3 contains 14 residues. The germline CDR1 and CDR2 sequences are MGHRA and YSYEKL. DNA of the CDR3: TGCGCCAGCAGCCAAGAGGCGGGGGCCTACGAGCAGTACTTC. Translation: CASSQEAGAYEQYF.

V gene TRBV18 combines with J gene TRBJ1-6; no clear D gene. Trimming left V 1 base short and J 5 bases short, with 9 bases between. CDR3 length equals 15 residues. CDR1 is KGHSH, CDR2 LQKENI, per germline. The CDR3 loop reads CASSPLGRNNSPLHF. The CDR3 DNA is TGTGCCAGCTCACCACTGGGCAGGAATAATTCACCCCTCCACTTT.

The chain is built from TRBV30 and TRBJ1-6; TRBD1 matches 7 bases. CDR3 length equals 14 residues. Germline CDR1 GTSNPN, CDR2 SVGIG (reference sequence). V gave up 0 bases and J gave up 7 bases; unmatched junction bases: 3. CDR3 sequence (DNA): TGTGCCTGGAGTGTTGGCAGGGGGAATTCACCCCTCCACTTT. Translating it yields CAWSVGRGNSPLHF.

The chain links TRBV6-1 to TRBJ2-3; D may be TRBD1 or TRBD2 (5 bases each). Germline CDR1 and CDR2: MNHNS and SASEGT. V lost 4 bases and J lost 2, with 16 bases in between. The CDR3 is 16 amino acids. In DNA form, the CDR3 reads TGTGCCAGCAGTGCACGACCCCGGGACCCCACAGATACGCAGTATTTT. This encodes CASSARPRDPTDTQYF.

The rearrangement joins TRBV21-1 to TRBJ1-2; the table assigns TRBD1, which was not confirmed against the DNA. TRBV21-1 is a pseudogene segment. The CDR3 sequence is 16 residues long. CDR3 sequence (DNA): TGTGCCAGCAGCAAAAAAAGGATGGTTTGGGGCGAGGGCTACACCTTC. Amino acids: CASSKKRMVWGEGYTF.

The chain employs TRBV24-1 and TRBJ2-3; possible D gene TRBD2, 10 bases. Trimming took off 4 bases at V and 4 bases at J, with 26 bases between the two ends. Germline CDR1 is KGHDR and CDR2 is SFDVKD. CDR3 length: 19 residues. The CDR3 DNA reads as TGTGCCACCAGTGACCGGGGACAGGGAAATCTAGCGGGGGCAGATACGCAGTATTTT. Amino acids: CATSDRGQGNLAGADTQYF.

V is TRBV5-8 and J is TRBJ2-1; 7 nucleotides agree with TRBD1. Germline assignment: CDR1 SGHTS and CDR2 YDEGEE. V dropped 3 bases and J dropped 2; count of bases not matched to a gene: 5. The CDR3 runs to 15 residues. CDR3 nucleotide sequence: TGTGCCAGCAGCTACAGACAGGGAGCCTACAATGAGCAGTTCTTC. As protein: CASSYRQGAYNEQFF.

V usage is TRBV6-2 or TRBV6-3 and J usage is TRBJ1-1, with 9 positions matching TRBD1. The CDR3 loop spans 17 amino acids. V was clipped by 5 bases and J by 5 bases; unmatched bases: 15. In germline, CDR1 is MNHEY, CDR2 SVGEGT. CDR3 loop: CASSKDRGPPQGTEAFF. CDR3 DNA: TGTGCCAGCAGTAAGGACAGGGGCCCGCCCCAAGGAACTGAAGCTTTCTTT.

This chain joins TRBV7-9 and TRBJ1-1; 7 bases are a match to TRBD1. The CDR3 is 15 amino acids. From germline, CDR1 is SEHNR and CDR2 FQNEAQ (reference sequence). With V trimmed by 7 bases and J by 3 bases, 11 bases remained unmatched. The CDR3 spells CASTQNPTGDTEAFF. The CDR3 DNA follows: TGTGCCAGCACCCAAAATCCAACAGGGGACACTGAAGCTTTCTTT.

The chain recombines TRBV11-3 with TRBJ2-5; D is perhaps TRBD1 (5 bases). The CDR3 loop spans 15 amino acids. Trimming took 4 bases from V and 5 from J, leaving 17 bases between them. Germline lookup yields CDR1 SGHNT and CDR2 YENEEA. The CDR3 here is CASSSFQGRRETQYF. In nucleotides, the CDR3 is TGTGCCAGCAGCTCGTTCCAGGGAAGAAGGGAGACCCAGTACTTC.